This TCR beta chain was recorded in a study of shared clonotypes between healthy human individuals. Per the germline V gene, CDR1 is SGHDN and CDR2 is FVKESK. This CDR3 has 16 amino acids. V was cut by 4 bases and J by 3 bases, with 16 bases left in between. Naive CD8 cells lacked CD45RO and underwent positive selection for CCR7, leaving out terminally differentiated effector memory CD45RA+ cells. Sequencing used immunoSEQ multiplex PCR; TCRdb keeps in-frame clones, though not all of them. The sample includes over 2,000,000 clones, 93% of them seen just once. The source material was naive CD8+ T cells from PBMCs. The genes are TRBV14 and TRBJ2-1; TRBD1 might be the D (6 bases). This sequence originates from a man between 18 and 29 years old in good health. Some clones in this sample may be carry-over from other donors' samples. The DNA for the CDR3 is TGTGCCAGCAGCCCCCGGACAGAAGGCTACTACAATGAGCAGTTCTTC. Its translation is CASSPRTEGYYNEQFF.